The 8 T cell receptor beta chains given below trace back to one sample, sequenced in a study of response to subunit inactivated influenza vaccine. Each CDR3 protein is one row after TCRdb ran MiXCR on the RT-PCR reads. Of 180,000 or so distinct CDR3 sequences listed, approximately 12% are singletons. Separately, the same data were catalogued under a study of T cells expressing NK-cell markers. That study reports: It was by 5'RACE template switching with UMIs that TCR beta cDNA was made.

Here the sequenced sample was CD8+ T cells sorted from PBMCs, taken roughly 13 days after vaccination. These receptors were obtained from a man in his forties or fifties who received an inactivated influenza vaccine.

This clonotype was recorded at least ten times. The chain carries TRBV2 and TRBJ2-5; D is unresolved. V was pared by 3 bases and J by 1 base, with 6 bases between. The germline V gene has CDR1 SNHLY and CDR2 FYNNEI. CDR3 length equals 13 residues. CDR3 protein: CASSEFSQETQYF. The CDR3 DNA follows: TGTGCCAGCAGTGAGTTTTCCCAAGAGACCCAGTACTTC.

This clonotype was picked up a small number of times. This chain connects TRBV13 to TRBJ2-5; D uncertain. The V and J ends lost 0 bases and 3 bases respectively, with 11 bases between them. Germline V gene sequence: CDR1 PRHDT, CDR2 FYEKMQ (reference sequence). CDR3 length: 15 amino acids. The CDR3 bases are TGTGCCAGCAGCTTAGGGGACCGACAAGAAGAGACCCAGTACTTC. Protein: CASSLGDRQEETQYF.

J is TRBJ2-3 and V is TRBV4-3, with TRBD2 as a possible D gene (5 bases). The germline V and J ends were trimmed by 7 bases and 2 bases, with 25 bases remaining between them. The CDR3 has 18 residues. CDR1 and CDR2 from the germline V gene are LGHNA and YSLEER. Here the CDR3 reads CASTKIGSGHGLTDTQYF. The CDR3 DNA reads TGCGCCAGCACTAAAATAGGGAGCGGTCATGGTCTCACAGATACGCAGTATTTT.

CDR3 DNA: TGTGCCACCAGCGAAAGTCGGGGACAGACTAAAGAGACCCAGTACTTC. This codes for CATSESRGQTKETQYF. The gene calls are TRBV15 and TRBJ2-5, with TRBD1 matching 7 bases. This CDR3 contains 16 residues. V was pared by 5 bases and J by 3 bases, with 12 bases of the junction left unmatched. The V gene's germline CDR1 is LNHNV and CDR2 YYDKDF (reference sequence).

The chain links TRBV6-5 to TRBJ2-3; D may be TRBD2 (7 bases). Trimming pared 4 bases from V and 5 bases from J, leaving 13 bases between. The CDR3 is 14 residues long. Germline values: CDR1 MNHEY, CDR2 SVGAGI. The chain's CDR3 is CASSSVGGGDTQYF. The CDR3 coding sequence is TGTGCCAGCAGTTCCGTGGGAGGGGGAGATACGCAGTATTTT.

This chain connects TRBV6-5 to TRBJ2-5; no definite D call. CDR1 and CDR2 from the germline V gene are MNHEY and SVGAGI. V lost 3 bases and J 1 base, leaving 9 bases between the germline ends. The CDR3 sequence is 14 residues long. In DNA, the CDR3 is TGTGCCAGCAGTTATACGGGCGGCCAAGAGACCCAGTACTTC. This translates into CASSYTGGQETQYF.

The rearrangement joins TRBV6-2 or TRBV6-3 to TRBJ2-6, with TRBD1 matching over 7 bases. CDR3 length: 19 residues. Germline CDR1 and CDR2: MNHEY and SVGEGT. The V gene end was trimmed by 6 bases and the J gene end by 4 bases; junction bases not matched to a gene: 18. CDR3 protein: CASSSLDREMVFGANVLTF. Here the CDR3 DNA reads TGTGCCAGCAGCTCTCTCGACAGGGAAATGGTGTTCGGGGCCAACGTCCTGACTTTC.

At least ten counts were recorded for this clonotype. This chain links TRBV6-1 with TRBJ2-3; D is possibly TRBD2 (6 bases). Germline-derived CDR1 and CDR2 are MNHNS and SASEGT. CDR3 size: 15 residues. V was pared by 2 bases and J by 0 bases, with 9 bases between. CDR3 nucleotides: TGTGCCAGCAGTGAACTAGCGCTTAGCACAGATACGCAGTATTTT. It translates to CASSELALSTDTQYF.